Below, 23 T cell receptor beta chains from the same sample are listed, as sequenced in a study of naive and memory T cell subsets. An equimolar mix of two oligonucleotides served as the beta constant-region primer for TRBC1 and TRBC2. MiXCR was run by TCRdb on the UMI-ligation and nested PCR reads, yielding one entry per CDR3 protein. The sample carries 65,000 to 85,000 distinct CDR3 sequences, roughly 14% recorded once. Sequenced input: central memory CD4+ T cells from blood. These receptors were taken from a human donor in good health.

The chain recombines TRBV10-3 with TRBJ2-7; 10 positions match TRBD1. With V trimmed by 10 bases and J by 2 bases, 17 bases remained unmatched. The CDR3 runs 17 residues. Germline values: CDR1 ENHRY, CDR2 SYGVKD. CDR3 region: CATSPTEGTGETYEQYF. As DNA, the CDR3 is TGTGCCACCAGCCCGACCGAAGGGACAGGGGAAACCTACGAGCAGTACTTC.

This clonotype showed up just a few times. This chain links TRBV2 with TRBJ2-6; weak D call: TRBD1 (5 bases). The CDR3 is 15 amino acids. The V end was cut by 7 bases, the J end by 2 bases, with 12 bases between. The germline V gene has CDR1 SNHLY and CDR2 FYNNEI. This chain's CDR3 is CASIETQAGANVLTF. The CDR3 coding sequence is TGTGCCAGCATTGAGACACAGGCTGGGGCCAACGTCCTGACTTTC.

V gene TRBV5-4 combines with J gene TRBJ1-1; 7 nucleotides line up with TRBD1. Germline V gives CDR1 SGHNT, CDR2 YYREEE (reference sequence). V trimming: 0 bases; J trimming: 5 bases; junction bases outside the gene matches: 7. The CDR3 has 15 amino acids. In DNA, the CDR3 is TGTGCCAGCAGCTTGGAGGGACAGCGTTTAACTGAAGCTTTCTTT. Encoded protein: CASSLEGQRLTEAFF.

In this sample, this clonotype turned up a few times. The chain employs TRBV29-1 and TRBJ1-3; no reliable D call. Germline V gene data show CDR1 as SQVTM and CDR2 as ANQGSEA. The CDR3 consists of 11 residues. Deletions cut 5 bases from V and 4 bases from J, with 6 bases between. CDR3 nucleotides: TGCAGCGTTCGAGGGGGAAACACCATATATTTT. Translated, it gives CSVRGGNTIYF. Looking up the rest from reference TRBV29-1 and TRBJ1-3 gives the full variable domain: SAVISQKPSRDICQRGTSLTIQCQVDSQVTMMFWYRQQPGQSLTLIATANQGSEATYESGFVIDKFPISRPNLTFSTLTVSNMSPEDSSIYLCSVRGGNTIYFGEGSWLTVV.

This chain joins TRBV10-3 and TRBJ2-7; D is unresolved. The V gene lost 7 bases and the J gene lost 6 bases, with 16 bases spanning the gap. Germline values: CDR1 ENHRY, CDR2 SYGVKD. The CDR3 is 13 amino acids. CDR3 residues: CAITALISGEQYF. The DNA of the CDR3 is TGTGCCATCACGGCGTTAATTTCGGGCGAGCAGTACTTC.

The rearrangement links TRBV29-1 to TRBJ2-1; no reliable D call. V was trimmed by 7 bases and J by 1 base, leaving 11 bases between them. The CDR3 is 13 residues long. Germline lookup yields CDR1 SQVTM and CDR2 ANQGSEA. The CDR3 DNA follows: TGCAGCGGCGCTGCGTCTTCCTACAATGAGCAGTTCTTC. Amino acid sequence: CSGAASSYNEQFF.

The gene calls are TRBV11-2 and TRBJ2-3; D remains ambiguous. Germline assignment: CDR1 SGHAT and CDR2 FQNNGV. Trimming took 4 bases from V and 2 from J, leaving 10 bases between them. The CDR3 extends over 14 amino acids. In DNA, the CDR3 is TGTGCCAGCAGCTCTGACCGGAACACAGATACGCAGTATTTT. It translates to CASSSDRNTDTQYF.

This clonotype was recorded a few times. This rearrangement joins TRBV7-2 to TRBJ2-3, with TRBD2 matching over 9 bases. Germline V gene lookup returns CDR1 SGHTA and CDR2 FQGNSA. The CDR3 contains 17 residues. The V and J ends lost 3 bases and 4 bases, in that order; junction bases with no gene match: 11. As DNA, the CDR3 is TGTGCCAGCAGCTTTCCCTTAGCGGGAGTTGGGCCAGATACGCAGTATTTT. Residues: CASSFPLAGVGPDTQYF.

V gene TRBV7-2 combines with J gene TRBJ2-1; D remains ambiguous. Germline CDR1 and CDR2: SGHTA and FQGNSA. The CDR3 contains 13 residues. Trimming stripped 5 bases from V and 5 bases from J, with 10 bases between. The CDR3 loop is CASSPAPHNEQFF. The CDR3 DNA is TGTGCCAGCAGCCCCGCGCCCCACAATGAGCAGTTCTTC.

The chain combines TRBV29-1 with TRBJ2-7, with 12 bases that match TRBD2. Germline V CDR1 and CDR2: SQVTM, ANQGSEA. J was trimmed by 6 bases and V by 7 bases; bases with no gene match: 7. The CDR3 contains 13 residues. CDR3 amino acids: CSAKPTSGSEQYF. In DNA form, the CDR3 reads TGCAGCGCCAAACCGACTAGCGGGAGCGAGCAGTACTTC.

This chain connects TRBV15 to TRBJ2-7; 10 bases fit TRBD1. This CDR3 is built from 15 residues. Germline lookup yields CDR1 LNHNV and CDR2 YYDKDF (reference sequence). The V and J ends lost 1 base and 4 bases, in that order; junction bases with no gene match: 4. The CDR3 is CATSRAGTGDYEQYF. The CDR3 nucleotides are TGTGCCACCAGCAGAGCCGGGACAGGGGATTACGAGCAGTACTTC.

This clonotype was counted a few times. V usage is TRBV6-2 or TRBV6-3 and J usage is TRBJ1-5; D may be TRBD1 (6 bases). CDR1 is MNHEY, CDR2 SVGEGT, per germline. This CDR3 is built from 15 residues. Trimming cost V 4 bases and J 0 bases, with 10 bases left between them. CDR3 DNA: TGTGCCAGCAGTTTACAGGGAAATAGCAATCAGCCCCAGCATTTT. Protein: CASSLQGNSNQPQHF.

V and J are TRBV27 and TRBJ1-1; D not resolved. Per germline, CDR1 MNHEY and CDR2 SMNVEV (reference sequence). V was pared by 2 bases and J by 3 bases, with 7 bases between. The CDR3 contains 13 residues. CDR3 nucleotides: TGTGCCAGCAGTTTAGCTGGGTACACTGAAGCTTTCTTT. This sequence encodes CASSLAGYTEAFF.

The rearrangement links TRBV25-1 to TRBJ1-2; TRBD1 aligns across 10 bases. This CDR3 has 14 residues. CDR1 and CDR2 (germline): MGHDK, SYGVNS. V shed 5 bases and J 7 bases; nucleotides not matched to a gene: 7. The CDR3 sequence is CASSPWGDRGGYTF. The CDR3 region has the DNA TGTGCCAGCAGTCCGTGGGGGGACAGGGGTGGCTACACCTTC.

This clonotype was seen more than once but under ten times. This chain connects TRBV30 to TRBJ1-1; 8 bases line up with TRBD1. V lost 5 bases, J lost 0 bases, and 2 bases stayed unmatched. Germline V gene data show CDR1 as GTSNPN and CDR2 as SVGIG (reference sequence). The CDR3 has 13 amino acids. The CDR3 loop is CAWDRGMNTEAFF. The DNA for the CDR3 is TGTGCCTGGGACAGGGGTATGAACACTGAAGCTTTCTTT.

The chain employs TRBV4-1 and TRBJ1-6; no firm D call. The CDR3 consists of 15 residues. The ends were cut back, 4 bases at V and 8 bases at J, with 15 bases in the middle. CDR1 is MGHRA and CDR2 is YSYEKL in the germline V gene. CDR3 region: CASSRAGSSDSPLHF. In nucleotides, the CDR3 is TGCGCCAGCAGCCGCGCAGGCAGCTCAGATTCACCCCTCCACTTT.

V usage is TRBV7-9 and J usage is TRBJ2-1; D may be TRBD2 (5 bases). The CDR3 is made up of 16 amino acids. The germline V gene has CDR1 SEHNR and CDR2 FQNEAQ (reference sequence). V dropped 2 bases and J dropped 4 bases, with 15 bases sitting between them. The CDR3 DNA reads as TGTGCCAGCAGCTTAAGGGTTGCTAGCTCGTACAATGAGCAGTTCTTC. Amino acids: CASSLRVASSYNEQFF. Complete variable domain (other parts from reference TRBV7-9 and TRBJ2-1): DTGVSQNPRHKITKRGQNVTFRCDPISEHNRLYWYRQTLGQGPEFLTYFQNEAQLEKSRLLSDRFSAERPKGSFSTLEIQRTEQGDSAMYLCASSLRVASSYNEQFFGPGTRLTVL.

This clonotype was found a few times. The CDR3 sequence: CSAIRQGRKETQYF. CDR3 DNA: TGCAGTGCTATTCGCCAGGGACGTAAAGAGACCCAGTACTTC. The chain recombines TRBV20-1 with TRBJ2-5; possibly TRBD1 or TRBD2 for D (5 bases each). Trimming took 4 bases from V and 3 from J, leaving 15 bases between them. The CDR3 covers 14 residues. Germline V gene data show CDR1 as DFQATT and CDR2 as SNEGSKA (reference sequence).

Only a few counts were recorded for this clonotype. This chain links TRBV11-2 with TRBJ1-2; tentatively, D is TRBD1 (5 bases). V was trimmed by 4 bases and J by 12 bases, leaving 24 bases between them. There are 15 residues in the CDR3. Germline V gene data show CDR1 as SGHAT and CDR2 as FQNNGV. This CDR3 is CASSSRAGTKMENTF. CDR3 sequence (DNA): TGTGCCAGCAGCTCGCGGGCCGGGACGAAGATGGAAAACACCTTC.

V gene TRBV2 combines with J gene TRBJ2-1, with 12 bases lining up with TRBD1. V was pared by 7 bases and J by 8 bases, with 9 bases of the junction left unmatched. The CDR3 covers 15 residues. Germline CDR1 is SNHLY and CDR2 is FYNNEI. CDR3 nucleotide sequence: TGTGCCAGCAAACGACCGGGACAGGGGGCCTATGAGCAGTTCTTC. This codes for CASKRPGQGAYEQFF.

J is TRBJ1-3 and V is TRBV9, with 8 bases aligning to TRBD1. Germline lookup yields CDR1 SGDLS and CDR2 YYNGEE. This CDR3 comprises 15 residues. V gave up 2 bases and J gave up 3 bases; unmatched junction bases: 4. The chain's CDR3 is CASSVGQVVGNTIYF. Written as DNA, the CDR3 is TGTGCCAGCAGCGTGGGACAGGTGGTTGGAAACACCATATATTTT.

The chain recombines TRBV18 with TRBJ1-6, with D unresolved. Germline V gene data show CDR1 as KGHSH and CDR2 as LQKENI. The CDR3 sequence is 15 residues long. V dropped 1 base and J dropped 8 bases, with 12 bases sitting between them. The CDR3 DNA sequence: TGTGCCAGCTCACCACGGCAAGCCCGCGATTCACCCCTCCACTTT. Residues: CASSPRQARDSPLHF.

The sample holds a few counts of this clonotype. V and J are TRBV11-2 and TRBJ1-6, with 7 bases matching TRBD1. The germline V gene has CDR1 SGHAT and CDR2 FQNNGV. The CDR3 runs 15 residues. Germline trimming cut 5 bases from V and 10 bases from J; bases unmatched to any gene: 11. CDR3 coding DNA: TGTGCCAGCAGCCCTCTCCAGGGGGTAGGGTCACCCCTCCACTTT. The encoded protein is CASSPLQGVGSPLHF.